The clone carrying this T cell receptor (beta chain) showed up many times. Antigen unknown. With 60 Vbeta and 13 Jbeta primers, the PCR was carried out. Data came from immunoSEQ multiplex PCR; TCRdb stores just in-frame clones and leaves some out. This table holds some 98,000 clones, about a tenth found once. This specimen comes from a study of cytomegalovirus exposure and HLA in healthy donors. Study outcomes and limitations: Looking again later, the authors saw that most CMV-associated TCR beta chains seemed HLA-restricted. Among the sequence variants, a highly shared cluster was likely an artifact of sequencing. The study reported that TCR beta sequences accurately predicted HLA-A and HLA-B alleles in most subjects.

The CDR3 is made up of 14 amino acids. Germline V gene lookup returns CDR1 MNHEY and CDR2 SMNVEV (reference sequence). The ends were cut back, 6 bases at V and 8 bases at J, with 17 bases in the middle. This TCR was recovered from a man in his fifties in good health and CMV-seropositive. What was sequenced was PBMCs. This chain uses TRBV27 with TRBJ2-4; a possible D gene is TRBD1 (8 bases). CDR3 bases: TGTGCCAGCAGCTGGACAGGGAGCGGGGACATTCAGTACTTC. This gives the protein CASSWTGSGDIQYF.